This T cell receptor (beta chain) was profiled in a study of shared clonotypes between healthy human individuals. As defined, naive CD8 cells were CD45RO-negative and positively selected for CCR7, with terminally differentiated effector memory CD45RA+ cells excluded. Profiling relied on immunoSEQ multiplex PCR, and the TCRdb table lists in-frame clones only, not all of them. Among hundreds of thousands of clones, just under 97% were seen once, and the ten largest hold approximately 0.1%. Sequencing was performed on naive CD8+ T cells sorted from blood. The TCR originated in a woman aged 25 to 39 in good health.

The CDR3 loop reads CASSHTQTGTGELFF. CDR3 in DNA: TGTGCCAGTAGCCACACACAGACAGGGACCGGGGAGCTGTTTTTT. The genes are TRBV19 and TRBJ2-2, with 7 bases identical to TRBD1. This CDR3 region has 15 residues. The junction had 9 bases not matched to a gene; V was cut back by 6 bases and J by 5 bases. CDR1 LNHDA and CDR2 SQIVND come from the germline V gene (reference sequence).